The next 25 T cell receptor beta chains were all read from a single sample in a study of cytomegalovirus exposure and HLA in healthy donors. Use of 60 Vbeta and 13 Jbeta primers characterized the PCR. Only in-frame clones appear in the TCRdb table, and some are missing; sequencing was by immunoSEQ multiplex PCR. Here the sample spans more than 100,000 clones, about four fifths being singletons. Sequencing was done on a sample of PBMCs. Receptors were obtained from a female donor in good health and CMV-seropositive.

The chain recombines TRBV18 with TRBJ1-6, with D possibly matching TRBD1 (6 bases). Deletions cut 2 bases from V and 7 bases from J, with 15 bases between. Germline lookup yields CDR1 KGHSH and CDR2 LQKENI. This CDR3 is built from 16 residues. The CDR3 DNA sequence: TGTGCCAGCTCACCAAATAGGGCAGGGGAGAATTCACCCCTCCACTTT. Translated, it gives CASSPNRAGENSPLHF.

The chain links TRBV2 to TRBJ1-4; TRBD1 matches 9 bases. Germline CDR1 is SNHLY and CDR2 is FYNNEI. With 6 bases clipped from V and 5 bases from J, the junction kept 4 bases outside the gene matches. The CDR3 runs to 14 residues. The CDR3 is CASRAGTGNEKLFF. In DNA form, the CDR3 reads TGTGCCAGCAGAGCCGGGACAGGGAATGAAAAACTGTTTTTT.

The chain joins TRBV10-2 to TRBJ2-7; D is perhaps TRBD1 (5 bases). Germline V gene data show CDR1 as WSHSY and CDR2 as SAAADI. Trimming pared 4 bases from V and 3 bases from J, leaving 7 bases between. There are 12 residues in the CDR3. CDR3 nucleotide sequence: TGCGCCAGCAGTGCCGACAGCTACGAGCAGTACTTC. This translates into CASSADSYEQYF.

The chain uses TRBV6-1 and TRBJ2-2; D remains unclear. The length of the CDR3 is 14 residues. V was trimmed by 7 bases and J by 0 bases, leaving 9 bases between them. Per the germline V gene, CDR1 is MNHNS and CDR2 is SASEGT. The DNA of the CDR3 is TGTGCCAGCATCCCCCGCGCGAACACCGGGGAGCTGTTTTTT. Translated: CASIPRANTGELFF.

The CDR3 DNA sequence: TGTGCCAGCAGTTTTCAAGGAGGGTGGGAGCAGTTCTTC. Translation gives CASSFQGGWEQFF. The chain employs TRBV27 and TRBJ2-1, with D possibly being TRBD2 (6 bases). There are 13 residues in the CDR3. Germline assignment: CDR1 MNHEY and CDR2 SMNVEV (reference sequence). Trimming took 3 bases from V and 10 from J, leaving 13 bases between them.

The V call is TRBV19, the J call TRBJ1-5, with TRBD1 as a possible D gene (5 bases). V was cut by 1 base and J by 7 bases, with 8 bases left in between. The CDR3 runs 13 residues. CDR1 LNHDA and CDR2 SQIVND come from the germline V gene (reference sequence). CDR3 coding DNA: TGTGCCAGTAGTATAGGGGGGGACCAGCCCCAGCATTTT. It codes for CASSIGGDQPQHF.

The CDR3 is CASSLKLGQGAAGELFF. In DNA form, the CDR3 reads TGTGCCAGCAGTTTGAAATTGGGACAGGGGGCCGCCGGGGAGCTGTTTTTT. The V and J genes are TRBV28 and TRBJ2-2; 12 bases match TRBD1. The germline V gene encodes CDR1 MDHEN and CDR2 SYDVKM. Germline trimming cut 3 bases from V and 6 bases from J; bases unmatched to any gene: 8. The CDR3 contains 17 residues.

CDR3 amino acids: CASSFGTSGGQETQYF. For the CDR3, the DNA is TGTGCCAGCAGCTTCGGCACTAGCGGGGGCCAAGAGACCCAGTACTTC. The V gene is TRBV11-2, the J gene TRBJ2-5, with TRBD2 matching 11 bases. Germline-derived CDR1 and CDR2 are SGHAT and FQNNGV. The CDR3 loop spans 16 amino acids. The trim removed 3 bases at V and 1 base at J, leaving 4 bases unmatched. Looking up the rest from reference TRBV11-2 and TRBJ2-5 gives the full variable domain: EAGVAQSPRYKIIEKRQSVAFWCNPISGHATLYWYQQILGQGPKLLIQFQNNGVVDDSQLPKDRFSAERLKGVDSTLKIQPAKLEDSAVYLCASSFGTSGGQETQYFGPGTRLLVL.

V is TRBV9 and J is TRBJ1-3, with D possibly TRBD1 on 5 matching bases. The V and J ends lost 3 bases and 0 bases respectively, with 13 bases between them. This CDR3 is 16 amino acids long. Germline V CDR1 and CDR2: SGDLS, YYNGEE. DNA of the CDR3: TGTGCCAGCAGCGCGGGGGTCGGGAGCTCTGGAAACACCATATATTTT. Its translation is CASSAGVGSSGNTIYF.

This clone was found once. The V gene is TRBV28, the J gene TRBJ1-2, with D maybe TRBD1 (6 bases). V shed 10 bases and J shed 1 base, with 13 bases lying between them. This CDR3 spans 13 amino acids. Germline V lookup: CDR1 MDHEN, CDR2 SYDVKM. The CDR3 DNA reads as TGTGCCACTCAATCAGGGGATAACTATGGCTACACCTTC. Translating gives CATQSGDNYGYTF.

Comments on this clone: An end of the junction differs from the germline gene, which may be a read error. The rearrangement uses TRBV29-1 and TRBJ1-3; 7 positions agree with TRBD1. This CDR3 is built from 14 residues. From germline, CDR1 is SQVTM and CDR2 ANQGSEA. For the CDR3, the DNA is TGCAGCGTTCAAGACAGGGCACTCGGAAACACCATATATTTT. This gives the protein CSVQDRALGNTIYF.

J is TRBJ1-4 and V is TRBV5-1; D not certain. CDR1 and CDR2 (germline): SGHRS, YFSETQ. Trimming removed 4 bases at V and 6 bases at J, with 10 bases between. There are 13 residues in the CDR3. DNA of the CDR3: TGCGCCAGCAGCGCGGGGAATGATGAAAAACTGTTTTTT. It translates to CASSAGNDEKLFF.

The genes are TRBV5-1 and TRBJ2-2; 8 bases align to TRBD2. Trimming at V came to 1 base and at J to 1 base, leaving 3 bases not matched to a gene. Per germline, CDR1 SGHRS and CDR2 YFSETQ. This CDR3 is 16 amino acids long. The CDR3 spells CASSLMSGGNTGELFF. The CDR3 region has the DNA TGCGCCAGCAGCTTGATGAGCGGGGGGAACACCGGGGAGCTGTTTTTT.

V gene TRBV2 combines with J gene TRBJ1-5, with D unclear. V lost 4 bases, J lost 11 bases, and 18 bases lay in between. Germline V lookup: CDR1 SNHLY, CDR2 FYNNEI. The CDR3 runs to 14 residues. CDR3 DNA sequence: TGTGCCAGCAGTGGGCCCCAGGCCTTAGATACCCAGCATTTT. This codes for CASSGPQALDTQHF.

A few counts support this clone. The chain joins TRBV19 to TRBJ2-2, with unresolved D. The CDR3 is 14 residues long. CDR1 is LNHDA and CDR2 is SQIVND in the germline V gene (reference sequence). Deletions cut 7 bases from V and 2 bases from J, with 11 bases between. CDR3 residues: CASIARSNTGELFF. The CDR3 bases are TGTGCCAGTATCGCGCGTTCAAACACCGGGGAGCTGTTTTTT.

This sequence joins TRBV5-4 and TRBJ1-6; D might be TRBD1 (5 bases). CDR3 length: 15 residues. With 0 bases removed from V and 9 bases from J, the gap between germline ends came to 13 bases. Germline V CDR1 and CDR2: SGHNT, YYREEE (reference sequence). The CDR3 bases are TGTGCCAGCAGCTTGGTCGACAGTATGACTTCACCCCTCCACTTT. This sequence encodes CASSLVDSMTSPLHF.

V usage is TRBV5-1 and J usage is TRBJ2-1; 9 nucleotides line up with TRBD1. The V gene's germline CDR1 is SGHRS and CDR2 YFSETQ. With 5 bases clipped from V and 7 bases from J, the junction kept 7 bases outside the gene matches. The CDR3 runs to 14 residues. The CDR3 DNA reads TGCGCCAGCAGATCAACAGGGGGCACGAATGAGCAGTTCTTC. The encoded protein is CASRSTGGTNEQFF.

This rearrangement joins TRBV5-8 to TRBJ2-5; the match to TRBD2 covers 7 bases. Germline V gene sequence: CDR1 SGHTS, CDR2 YDEGEE. J gave up 9 bases and V 6 bases, and 5 bases lay outside the gene matches. This CDR3 comprises 11 residues. CDR3: CASTKRGAQYF. The CDR3 bases are TGTGCCAGCACCAAGCGGGGAGCCCAGTACTTC.

The chain carries TRBV5-8 and TRBJ1-1; TRBD1 might be the D (6 bases). Germline V gene data show CDR1 as SGHTS and CDR2 as YDEGEE. The V end lost 4 bases, the J end lost 0 bases, and 16 bases lay between the germline ends. The CDR3 totals 16 residues. The CDR3 sequence: CASSDRLDRLNTEAFF. As DNA, the CDR3 is TGTGCCAGCAGCGACAGATTGGACAGATTGAACACTGAAGCTTTCTTT. Looking up the rest from reference TRBV5-8 and TRBJ1-1 gives the full variable domain: EAGVTQSPTHLIKTRGQQATLRCSPISGHTSVYWYQQALGLGLQFLLWYDEGEERNRGNFPPRFSGRQFPNYSSELNVNALELEDSALYLCASSDRLDRLNTEAFFGQGTRLTVV.

This rearrangement joins TRBV6-1 to TRBJ2-6; D is uncertain. Trimming cost V 4 bases and J 0 bases, with 7 bases left between them. The V gene's germline CDR1 is MNHNS and CDR2 SASEGT. This CDR3 region has 15 residues. CDR3: CASSGQSSGANVLTF. In DNA, the CDR3 is TGTGCCAGCAGTGGGCAAAGCTCTGGGGCCAACGTCCTGACTTTC.

In DNA, the CDR3 is TGTGCCAGCAGCTTCGGGGGGTTAGACGAGACCCAGTACTTC. Translated, it gives CASSFGGLDETQYF. The chain links TRBV9 to TRBJ2-5; TRBD2 aligns across 7 bases. The CDR3 extends over 14 amino acids. The V and J ends lost 4 bases and 5 bases, in that order; junction bases with no gene match: 8. Germline CDR1 SGDLS, CDR2 YYNGEE.

The chain uses TRBV5-1 and TRBJ1-2, with D hard to call. There are 13 residues in the CDR3. With 4 bases removed from V and 8 bases from J, the gap between germline ends came to 15 bases. Germline CDR1 reads SGHRS; CDR2 reads YFSETQ. The CDR3 spells CASSLSPEWGYTF. The DNA of the CDR3 is TGCGCCAGCAGCCTAAGCCCCGAATGGGGCTACACCTTC.

The V and J genes are TRBV5-1 and TRBJ1-1; D not resolved. There are 12 residues in the CDR3. V lost 1 base, J lost 5 bases, and 6 bases lay in between. Germline V gives CDR1 SGHRS, CDR2 YFSETQ. CDR3 in amino acids: CASSLSGTEAFF. The CDR3 bases are TGCGCCAGCAGCTTGTCAGGAACTGAAGCTTTCTTT.

This clone came up once. The V call is TRBV19, the J call TRBJ1-6, with 7 bases that match TRBD1. Germline V gene sequence: CDR1 LNHDA, CDR2 SQIVND (reference sequence). Trimming at V came to 5 bases and at J to 7 bases, leaving 5 bases not matched to a gene. This CDR3 region has 14 residues. As DNA, the CDR3 is TGTGCCAGTAGTCCCCGGACAGGAAATTCACCCCTCCACTTT. Protein product: CASSPRTGNSPLHF. Filled out from reference TRBV19 and TRBJ1-6, the complete variable domain reads DGGITQSPKYLFRKEGQNVTLSCEQNLNHDAMYWYRQDPGQGLRLIYYSQIVNDFQKGDIAEGYSVSREKKESFPLTVTSAQKNPTAFYLCASSPRTGNSPLHFGNGTRLTVT.

J is TRBJ2-7 and V is TRBV28; 11 nucleotides line up with TRBD2. The trim removed 5 bases at V and 2 bases at J, leaving 8 bases unmatched. CDR1 is MDHEN, CDR2 SYDVKM, per germline. CDR3 length: 16 amino acids. In nucleotides, the CDR3 is TGTGCCAGCAGTATCAATAGCGGGGGGGCCACCTACGAGCAGTACTTC. Translation gives CASSINSGGATYEQYF.